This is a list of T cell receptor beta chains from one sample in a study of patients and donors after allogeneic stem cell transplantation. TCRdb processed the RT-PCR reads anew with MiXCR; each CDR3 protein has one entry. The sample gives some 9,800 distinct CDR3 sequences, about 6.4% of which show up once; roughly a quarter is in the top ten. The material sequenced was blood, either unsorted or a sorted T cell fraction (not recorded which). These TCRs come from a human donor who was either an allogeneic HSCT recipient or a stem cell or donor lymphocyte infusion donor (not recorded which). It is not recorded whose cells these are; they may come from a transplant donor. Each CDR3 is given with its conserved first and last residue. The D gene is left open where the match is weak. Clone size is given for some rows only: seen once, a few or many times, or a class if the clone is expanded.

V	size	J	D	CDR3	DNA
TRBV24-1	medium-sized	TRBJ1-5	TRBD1	CATRGGRGLDGNQPQHF	TGTGCCACCCGGGGGGGAAGGGGGCTCGATGGCAATCAGCCCCAGCATTTT
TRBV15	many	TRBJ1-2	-	CATSRESPGSLGGYTF	TGTGCCACCAGCAGAGAGTCTCCCGGGAGTCTGGGTGGCTACACCTTC
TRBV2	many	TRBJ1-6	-	CASRPPIVSPLHF	TGTGCCAGCAGGCCACCAATTGTCTCACCCCTCCACTTT
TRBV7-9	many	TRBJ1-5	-	CASSQGGISNQPQHF	TGTGCCAGCAGCCAAGGGGGAATCAGCAATCAGCCCCAGCATTTT
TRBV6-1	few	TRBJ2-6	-	CASSEGLGRPSGANVLTF	TGTGCCAGCAGTGAAGGTCTAGGCAGGCCCTCTGGGGCCAACGTCCTGACTTTC
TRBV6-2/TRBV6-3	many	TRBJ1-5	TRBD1	CASSRDRSNQPQHF	TGTGCCAGCAGTCGGGACAGATCAAATCAGCCCCAGCATTTT
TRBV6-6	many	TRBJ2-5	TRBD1	CASSYGTGLFRGETQYF	TGTGCCAGCAGTTACGGGACAGGGCTTTTCAGGGGGGAGACCCAGTACTTC
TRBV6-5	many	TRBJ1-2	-	CASSSRGGIIAYTF	TGTGCCAGCAGTTCTCGCGGTGGTATAATAGCCTACACCTTC
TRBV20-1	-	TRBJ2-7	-	CSASRGRVVGYEQYF	TGCAGTGCTAGTCGGGGCAGGGTAGTAGGCTACGAGCAGTACTTC
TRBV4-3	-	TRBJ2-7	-	CASSPGDIIHEQYF	TGCGCCAGCAGCCCCGGGGACATAATTCACGAGCAGTACTTC
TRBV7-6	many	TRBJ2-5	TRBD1	CASSSNRGIQETQYF	TGTGCCAGCAGCTCCAACAGGGGGATCCAAGAGACCCAGTACTTC
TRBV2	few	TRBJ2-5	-	CASKRGGASSETQYF	TGTGCCAGCAAAAGGGGGGGCGCTAGTAGCGAGACCCAGTACTTC
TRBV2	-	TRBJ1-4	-	CASRGQPNEKLFF	TGTGCCAGCAGAGGACAGCCTAATGAAAAACTGTTTTTT
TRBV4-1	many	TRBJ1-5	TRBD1	CASSQVDRVGQPQHF	TGCGCCAGCAGCCAAGTCGACAGGGTCGGACAGCCCCAGCATTTT
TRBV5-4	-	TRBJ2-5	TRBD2	CASSPSGSGTQYF	TGTGCCAGCAGCCCTAGCGGGAGTGGGACCCAGTACTTC
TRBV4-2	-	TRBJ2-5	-	CASSQGQGAQYF	TGTGCCAGCAGCCAGGGCCAGGGAGCCCAGTACTTC
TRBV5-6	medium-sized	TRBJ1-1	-	CASSLSGLGTEAFF	TGTGCCAGCAGCTTAAGCGGCCTCGGTACTGAAGCTTTCTTT
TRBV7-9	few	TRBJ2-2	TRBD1	CASSLWRGQAANTGELFF	TGTGCCAGCAGCTTATGGAGGGGACAGGCGGCGAACACCGGGGAGCTGTTTTTT
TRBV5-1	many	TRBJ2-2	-	CASSLEGSTGELFF	TGCGCCAGCAGCTTGGAAGGGAGCACCGGGGAGCTGTTTTTT
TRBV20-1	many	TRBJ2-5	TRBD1	CSAPDRVGAQYF	TGCAGTGCTCCGGACAGGGTCGGGGCCCAGTACTTC
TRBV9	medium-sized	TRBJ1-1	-	CASSVDPLNTEAFF	TGTGCCAGCAGCGTAGACCCTTTGAACACTGAAGCTTTCTTT
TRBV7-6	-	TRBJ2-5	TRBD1	CASSYGQGTDQETQYF	TGTGCCAGCAGCTACGGACAGGGGACCGACCAAGAGACCCAGTACTTC
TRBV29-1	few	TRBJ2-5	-	CSALGSEETQYF	TGCAGCGCTCTTGGGTCCGAAGAGACCCAGTACTTC
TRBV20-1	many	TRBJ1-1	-	CSAPYGISRLEAFF	TGCAGTGCCCCGTACGGGATCTCCCGTCTTGAAGCTTTCTTT
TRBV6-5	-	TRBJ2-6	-	CASSYRTGFHEGANVLTF	TGTGCCAGCAGTTACCGAACAGGGTTCCATGAAGGGGCCAACGTCCTGACTTTC
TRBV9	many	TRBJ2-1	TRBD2	CASSPRLAGANEQFF	TGTGCCAGCAGCCCCAGACTAGCGGGAGCCAATGAGCAGTTCTTC
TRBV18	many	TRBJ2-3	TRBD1	CASSRPGQRRSTDTQYF	TGTGCCAGCTCTAGACCGGGACAGCGAAGGTCCACAGATACGCAGTATTTT
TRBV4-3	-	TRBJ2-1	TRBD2	CASSHSSGQVNEQFF	TGCGCCAGCAGCCATAGTAGCGGGCAAGTCAATGAGCAGTTCTTC